Following are 32 T cell receptor beta chains from one sample sequenced in a study of T-cell reconstitution after alpha-beta-depleted transplantation in children. Researchers prepared the TCRbeta library using unique molecular identifiers, the study reports. TCRdb itself ran the PCR reads through MiXCR, one entry per CDR3 protein. The repertoire has around 400,000 distinct CDR3 sequences, roughly 22% of them found once; the top ten carry 3% to 4.5%. This material consisted of PBMCs from the stem cell graft donor, taken from the stem cell graft. The source is a human donor who donated a stem cell graft to a child with acute myeloid leukemia.

This clonotype was seen many times. CDR3 coding DNA: TGTGCCAGCAGCTTATCTCCAGCGGGAGACGAGTATTTT. Its translation is CASSLSPAGDEYF. The rearrangement joins TRBV7-2 to TRBJ2-3, with 8 positions matching TRBD2. Trimming cost V 2 bases and J 13 bases; bases outside gene matches: 8. Germline loops: CDR1 SGHTA, CDR2 FQGNSA. This CDR3 region has 13 residues.

The gene calls are TRBV5-5 and TRBJ2-6; no reliable D call. The CDR3 consists of 15 residues. The germline V and J ends were trimmed by 1 base and 2 bases, with 7 bases remaining between them. Germline-derived CDR1 and CDR2 are SGHKS and YYEKEE (reference sequence). CDR3 region: CASSLFEAGANVLTF. The CDR3 nucleotides are TGTGCCAGCAGCTTGTTCGAGGCTGGGGCCAACGTCCTGACTTTC.

V and J are TRBV12-3 or TRBV12-4 and TRBJ1-6, with D uncertain. With 7 bases removed from V and 7 bases from J, the gap between germline ends came to 17 bases. The CDR3 spans 15 residues. Here the CDR3 reads CASTLGNQRNSPLHF. The CDR3 DNA follows: TGTGCCAGCACCCTCGGGAATCAGAGGAATTCACCCCTCCACTTT.

The CDR3 sequence is CATSRSTGANVLTF. CDR3 bases: TGTGCCACCAGCAGAAGTACTGGGGCCAACGTCCTGACTTTC. This chain links TRBV15 with TRBJ2-6; the D is unclear. The germline V gene encodes CDR1 LNHNV and CDR2 YYDKDF (reference sequence). V was pared by 2 bases and J by 2 bases, with 4 bases between. The CDR3 consists of 14 residues.

The rearrangement links TRBV11-2 to TRBJ1-1, with TRBD1 as a possible D gene (6 bases). Germline CDR1 and CDR2: SGHAT and FQNNGV. Trimming left V 6 bases short and J 4 bases short, with 18 bases between. This CDR3 spans 15 amino acids. The CDR3 bases are TGTGCCAGCAGACCACTCACAGGGAGCGGCACTGAAGCTTTCTTT. Its translation is CASRPLTGSGTEAFF.

This chain connects TRBV5-1 to TRBJ1-1, with 9 bases matching TRBD1. Germline lookup yields CDR1 SGHRS and CDR2 YFSETQ. The CDR3 is made up of 16 amino acids. V shed 0 bases and J 2 bases; nucleotides not matched to a gene: 5. CDR3 residues: CASSLGPQGANTEAFF. The CDR3 region has the DNA TGCGCCAGCAGCTTGGGCCCACAGGGGGCTAACACTGAAGCTTTCTTT.

DNA of the CDR3: TGCAGCGTTAGCGGGAGAGCCAAAAACATTCAGTACTTC. Translated, it gives CSVSGRAKNIQYF. The J gene is TRBJ2-4, the V gene TRBV29-1, with TRBD2 matching 8 bases. Germline CDR1 reads SQVTM; CDR2 reads ANQGSEA. Germline trimming cut 5 bases from V and 0 bases from J; bases unmatched to any gene: 0. The CDR3 consists of 13 residues.

This clonotype has just a few counts. The gene calls are TRBV11-3 and TRBJ2-1; 9 bases fit TRBD2. The germline gives CDR1 SGHNT, CDR2 YENEEA. With 5 bases clipped from V and 5 bases from J, the junction kept 4 bases outside the gene matches. The CDR3 has 14 residues. CDR3 DNA sequence: TGTGCCAGCAGCGGAGCGGGAGGTCACAATGAGCAGTTCTTC. It codes for CASSGAGGHNEQFF.

The chain recombines TRBV5-1 with TRBJ2-3; 7 nucleotides agree with TRBD1. Germline CDR1 SGHRS, CDR2 YFSETQ. The CDR3 spans 16 residues. The junction had 12 bases not matched to a gene; V was cut back by 7 bases and J by 1 base. This chain's CDR3 is CASSPGQFSGTDTQYF. CDR3 coding DNA: TGCGCCAGCTCCCCGGGACAGTTTTCCGGCACAGATACGCAGTATTTT.

The chain employs TRBV7-2 and TRBJ1-2; D is unclear. The CDR3 runs 11 residues. The ends were cut back, 2 bases at V and 8 bases at J, with 6 bases in the middle. Germline-derived CDR1 and CDR2 are SGHTA and FQGNSA. CDR3 bases: TGTGCCAGCAGCTTATCGGCCGGCTACACCTTC. Its translation: CASSLSAGYTF.

This clonotype was counted a few times. The V call is TRBV5-4, the J call TRBJ2-3; 8 bases are shared with TRBD2. The germline V gene encodes CDR1 SGHNT and CDR2 YYREEE (reference sequence). The CDR3 is made up of 15 amino acids. The trim removed 1 base at V and 5 bases at J, leaving 6 bases unmatched. CDR3 nucleotides: TGTGCCAGCAGCTTGTTGACTAGCGAGGAAGATACGCAGTATTTT. It yields the protein CASSLLTSEEDTQYF.

This clonotype was picked up a small number of times. V and J are TRBV6-1 and TRBJ1-1; D ambiguous. Germline CDR1 MNHNS, CDR2 SASEGT. The CDR3 length is 16 residues. Trimming took 4 bases from V and 0 from J, leaving 15 bases between them. The CDR3 spells CASSVYRVEVNTEAFF. Written as DNA, the CDR3 is TGTGCCAGCAGTGTATACCGGGTTGAGGTGAACACTGAAGCTTTCTTT.

This clonotype turned up a few times. The chain has TRBV9 and TRBJ1-3; D might be TRBD1 (6 bases). This CDR3 spans 14 amino acids. V lost 2 bases, J lost 4 bases, and 10 bases lay in between. Germline V CDR1 and CDR2: SGDLS, YYNGEE. CDR3 region: CASSVEGEGNTIYF. In nucleotides, the CDR3 is TGTGCCAGCAGCGTCGAGGGGGAAGGAAACACCATATATTTT.

The J gene is TRBJ1-2, the V gene TRBV14, with 9 nucleotides matching TRBD1. CDR3 length equals 15 residues. Germline loops: CDR1 SGHDN, CDR2 FVKESK. V dropped 0 bases and J dropped 10; count of bases not matched to a gene: 9. The CDR3 loop reads CASSQDLTGGGFYTF. The CDR3 bases are TGTGCCAGCAGCCAAGATCTGACAGGGGGAGGGTTCTACACCTTC.

The chain links TRBV12-3 or TRBV12-4 to TRBJ1-4; D possibly corresponds to TRBD1 (5 bases). V lost 3 bases, J lost 6 bases, and 14 bases lay in between. The CDR3 covers 15 residues. CDR3 sequence reads: CASSFSGTWDEKLFF. The CDR3 coding sequence is TGTGCCAGCAGTTTTTCCGGGACCTGGGATGAAAAACTGTTTTTT.

This chain links TRBV7-8 with TRBJ2-7; 7 bases line up with TRBD1. CDR1 is SGHVS and CDR2 is FQNEAQ in the germline V gene. The trim removed 5 bases at V and 3 bases at J, leaving 10 bases unmatched. This CDR3 region has 15 residues. CDR3 region: CASSPQTGFNYEQYF. Written as DNA, the CDR3 is TGTGCCAGCAGCCCCCAGACAGGGTTTAACTACGAGCAGTACTTC. Full variable domain (remainder filled in from reference TRBV7-8 and TRBJ2-7): GAGVSQSPRYKVAKRGQDVALRCDPISGHVSLFWYQQALGQGPEFLTYFQNEAQLDKSGLPSDRFFAERPEGSVSTLKIQRTQQEDSAVYLCASSPQTGFNYEQYFGPGTRLTVT.

This clonotype was detected only a few times. No conserved phenylalanine or tryptophan ends this CDR3, so it is likely a read error. V and J are TRBV29-1 and TRBJ2-1; maybe TRBD2 (5 bases). CDR3 length equals 13 residues. Trimming removed 5 bases from V and 4 bases from J, with 12 bases in between. Per the germline V gene, CDR1 is SQVTM and CDR2 is ANQGSEA. The CDR3 is CSVPAPGYNEQFL. In DNA form, the CDR3 reads TGCAGCGTTCCAGCGCCGGGGTACAATGAGCAGTTCCTC.

The J gene is TRBJ2-3, the V gene TRBV12-3 or TRBV12-4; 7 bases agree with TRBD2. This CDR3 contains 15 residues. The J segment lost 4 bases and the V segment lost 2 bases, leaving 6 bases of the junction unmatched. CDR3 residues: CASSLQGGYADTQYF. CDR3 nucleotides: TGTGCCAGCAGTTTACAGGGAGGGTATGCAGATACGCAGTATTTT.

This clonotype was seen a handful of times. The chain has TRBV6-5 and TRBJ2-2, with a possible D match to TRBD1 (8 bases). The CDR3 spans 17 residues. Trimming removed 0 bases from V and 2 bases from J, with 13 bases in between. Germline CDR1 MNHEY, CDR2 SVGAGI. Here the CDR3 reads CASSYSYRGGNTGELFF. The CDR3 DNA reads as TGTGCCAGCAGTTACTCGTACAGGGGGGGTAACACCGGGGAGCTGTTTTTT.

This clonotype was detected ten times or more. The chain is built from TRBV20-1 and TRBJ2-5; TRBD2 matches at 7 bases. The CDR3 totals 14 residues. V shed 2 bases and J 0 bases; nucleotides not matched to a gene: 3. The germline V gene encodes CDR1 DFQATT and CDR2 SNEGSKA (reference sequence). The CDR3 spells CSARRSGDQETQYF. The CDR3 coding sequence is TGCAGTGCTAGACGCAGCGGGGACCAAGAGACCCAGTACTTC.

The chain uses TRBV7-9 and TRBJ2-7, with D tentatively TRBD1 (5 bases). CDR1 is SEHNR, CDR2 FQNEAQ, per germline (reference sequence). Trimming took off 1 base at V and 6 bases at J, with 13 bases between the two ends. The CDR3 length is 14 residues. The CDR3 region is CASSLVSRASEQYF. CDR3 DNA sequence: TGTGCCAGCAGCTTAGTTTCCAGGGCAAGCGAGCAGTACTTC.

This rearrangement joins TRBV5-1 to TRBJ2-5; TRBD1 agrees at 7 bases. J gave up 0 bases and V 3 bases, and 5 bases lay outside the gene matches. Germline V gene data show CDR1 as SGHRS and CDR2 as YFSETQ. There are 15 residues in the CDR3. CDR3 amino acids: CASSSGTAYQETQYF. The CDR3 DNA reads as TGCGCCAGCAGCTCCGGGACAGCGTACCAAGAGACCCAGTACTTC.

This clonotype was recorded a few times. J is TRBJ2-3 and V is TRBV5-1; 9 bases are shared with TRBD2. CDR3 length: 15 amino acids. V dropped 1 base and J dropped 2; count of bases not matched to a gene: 2. CDR1 SGHRS and CDR2 YFSETQ come from the germline V gene. The CDR3 protein is CASSLWTSDTDTQYF. The CDR3 DNA reads TGCGCCAGCAGCTTGTGGACTAGCGACACAGATACGCAGTATTTT.

The chain couples TRBV20-1 to TRBJ2-2; D call uncertain. Germline values: CDR1 DFQATT, CDR2 SNEGSKA (reference sequence). There are 13 residues in the CDR3. Trimming removed 2 bases at V and 5 bases at J, with 9 bases between. The CDR3 loop is CSARPRWTGELFF. In DNA form, the CDR3 reads TGCAGTGCTAGACCCCGGTGGACCGGGGAGCTGTTTTTT.

The chain carries TRBV7-8 and TRBJ2-1; 7 nucleotides agree with TRBD1. CDR1 and CDR2 (germline): SGHVS, FQNEAQ. With V trimmed by 5 bases and J by 5 bases, 9 bases remained unmatched. CDR3 length: 15 amino acids. CDR3 protein: CASSMTGNPNNEQFF. CDR3 DNA: TGTGCCAGCAGCATGACAGGGAATCCCAACAATGAGCAGTTCTTC. Using reference TRBV7-8 and TRBJ2-1 for the parts outside the CDR3, the full variable domain is GAGVSQSPRYKVAKRGQDVALRCDPISGHVSLFWYQQALGQGPEFLTYFQNEAQLDKSGLPSDRFFAERPEGSVSTLKIQRTQQEDSAVYLCASSMTGNPNNEQFFGPGTRLTVL.

The V gene is TRBV29-1, the J gene TRBJ2-7; D tentatively fits TRBD1 or TRBD2 (5 bases each). The CDR3 runs 15 residues. Germline values: CDR1 SQVTM, CDR2 ANQGSEA. The ends were cut back, 5 bases at V and 2 bases at J, with 19 bases in the middle. CDR3 DNA sequence: TGCAGCGTTACCAAAGCCGGGACGGTAACCTACGAGCAGTACTTC. It encodes CSVTKAGTVTYEQYF.

A few counts support this clonotype. The gene calls are TRBV29-1 and TRBJ1-5, with 9 bases matching TRBD1. The CDR3 runs to 12 residues. V lost 4 bases, J lost 9 bases, and 4 bases stayed unmatched. The germline gives CDR1 SQVTM, CDR2 ANQGSEA. DNA of the CDR3: TGCAGCGTTGTACAGGGGGCCGGGCCCCAGCATTTT. It encodes CSVVQGAGPQHF.

Ten or more counts support this clonotype. The J gene is TRBJ2-5, the V gene TRBV29-1, with a tentative D call TRBD2 (6 bases). Deletions cut 4 bases from V and 4 bases from J, with 13 bases between. From germline, CDR1 is SQVTM and CDR2 ANQGSEA. This CDR3 is 13 amino acids long. The CDR3 DNA is TGCAGCGTTGTATCGGGGGATTCAGAGACCCAGTACTTC. This sequence encodes CSVVSGDSETQYF.

This clonotype was found a few times. The CDR3 is CASSLTTGQGYEQYF. The CDR3 DNA sequence: TGTGCCAGCAGTTTAACCACGGGACAGGGCTACGAGCAGTACTTC. This sequence joins TRBV12-3 or TRBV12-4 and TRBJ2-7, with 9 nucleotides matching TRBD1. The V segment lost 2 bases and the J segment 3 bases; nucleotides outside the gene matches: 5. The CDR3 loop spans 15 amino acids.

This clonotype was observed a handful of times. The V call is TRBV24-1, the J call TRBJ2-2; 8 positions agree with TRBD1. Germline assignment: CDR1 KGHDR and CDR2 SFDVKD. Germline trimming cut 6 bases from V and 6 bases from J; bases unmatched to any gene: 11. There are 16 residues in the CDR3. CDR3 bases: TGTGCCACCAGTCTCCCTAACGACAGGGGTCCCGGGGAGCTGTTTTTT. It yields the protein CATSLPNDRGPGELFF.

V usage is TRBV27 and J usage is TRBJ2-5; the D gene is possibly TRBD2 (6 bases). Germline assignment: CDR1 MNHEY and CDR2 SMNVEV (reference sequence). The CDR3 has 18 amino acids. Trimming stripped 1 base from V and 5 bases from J, with 23 bases between. The CDR3, as DNA: TGTGCCAGCAGTTTATTTGCCGGCGGGATCTCGGGTTTGGAGACCCAGTACTTC. Protein: CASSLFAGGISGLETQYF.

The gene calls are TRBV19 and TRBJ2-1; D call uncertain. Trimming cost V 7 bases and J 3 bases, with 10 bases left between them. The CDR3 spans 13 residues. Germline V gene data show CDR1 as LNHDA and CDR2 as SQIVND (reference sequence). This CDR3 is CASKTVGYNEQFF. As DNA, the CDR3 is TGTGCCAGTAAAACGGTGGGCTACAATGAGCAGTTCTTC.